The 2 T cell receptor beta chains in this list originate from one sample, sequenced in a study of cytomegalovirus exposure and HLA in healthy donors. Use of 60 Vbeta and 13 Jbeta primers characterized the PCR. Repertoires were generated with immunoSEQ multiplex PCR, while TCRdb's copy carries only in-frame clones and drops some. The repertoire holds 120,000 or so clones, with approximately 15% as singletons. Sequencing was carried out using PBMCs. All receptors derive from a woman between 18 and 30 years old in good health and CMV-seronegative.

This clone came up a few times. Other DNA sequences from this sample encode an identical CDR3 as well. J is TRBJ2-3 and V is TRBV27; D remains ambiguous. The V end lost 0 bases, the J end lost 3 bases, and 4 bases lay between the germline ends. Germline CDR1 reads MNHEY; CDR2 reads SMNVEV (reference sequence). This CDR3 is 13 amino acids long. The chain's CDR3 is CASSLSSTDTQYF. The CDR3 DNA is TGTGCCAGCAGTTTATCTTCTACAGATACGCAGTATTTT.

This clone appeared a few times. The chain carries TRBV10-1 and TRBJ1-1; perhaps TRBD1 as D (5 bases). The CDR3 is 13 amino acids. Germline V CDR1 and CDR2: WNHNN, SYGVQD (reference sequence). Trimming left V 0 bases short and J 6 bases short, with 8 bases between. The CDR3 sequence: CASSESAGSEAFF. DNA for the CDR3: TGCGCCAGCAGTGAGTCGGCAGGGTCTGAAGCTTTCTTT.